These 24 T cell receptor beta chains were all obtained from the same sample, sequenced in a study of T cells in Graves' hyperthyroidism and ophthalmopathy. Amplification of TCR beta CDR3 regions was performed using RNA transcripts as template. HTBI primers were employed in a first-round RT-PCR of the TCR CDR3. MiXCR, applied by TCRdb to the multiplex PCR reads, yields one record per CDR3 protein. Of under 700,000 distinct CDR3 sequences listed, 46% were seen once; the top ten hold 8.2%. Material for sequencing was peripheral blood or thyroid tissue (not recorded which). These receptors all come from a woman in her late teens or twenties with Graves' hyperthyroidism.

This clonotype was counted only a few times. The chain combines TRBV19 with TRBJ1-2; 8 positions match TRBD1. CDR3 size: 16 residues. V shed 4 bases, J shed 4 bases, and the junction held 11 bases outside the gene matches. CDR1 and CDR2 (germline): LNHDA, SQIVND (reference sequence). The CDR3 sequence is CASSTKLGQGAYGYTF. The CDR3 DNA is TGTGCCAGTAGTACCAAGTTGGGGCAGGGGGCCTATGGCTACACCTTC.

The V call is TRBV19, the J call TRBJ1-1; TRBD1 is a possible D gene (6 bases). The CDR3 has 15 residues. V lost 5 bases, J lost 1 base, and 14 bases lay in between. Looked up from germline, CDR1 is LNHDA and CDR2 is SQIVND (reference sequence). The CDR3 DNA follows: TGTGCCAGTAGTCCCCTGAGGGGGGCGAACACTGAAGCTTTCTTT. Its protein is CASSPLRGANTEAFF.

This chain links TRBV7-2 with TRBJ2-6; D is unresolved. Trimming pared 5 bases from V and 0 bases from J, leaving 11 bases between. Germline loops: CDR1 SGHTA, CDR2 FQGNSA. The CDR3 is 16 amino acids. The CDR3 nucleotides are TGTGCCAGCAGCCAAGGAATCGGCTCTGGGGCCAACGTCCTGACTTTC. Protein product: CASSQGIGSGANVLTF.

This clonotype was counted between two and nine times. The CDR3 loop is CASSLMSPNTEAFF. The CDR3 nucleotides read TGTGCCAGCAGCTTAATGTCACCGAACACTGAAGCTTTCTTT. The rearrangement uses TRBV7-6 and TRBJ1-1; D is unclear. Germline CDR1 and CDR2: SGHVS and FNYEAQ. V was cut by 2 bases and J by 1 base, with 8 bases left in between. This CDR3 is 14 amino acids long. The entire variable domain, with the rest obtained from reference TRBV7-6 and TRBJ1-1, is as follows: GAGVSQSPRYKVTKRGQDVALRCDPISGHVSLYWYRQALGQGPEFLTYFNYEAQQDKSGLPNDRFSAERPEGSISTLTIQRTEQRDSAMYRCASSLMSPNTEAFFGQGTRLTVV.

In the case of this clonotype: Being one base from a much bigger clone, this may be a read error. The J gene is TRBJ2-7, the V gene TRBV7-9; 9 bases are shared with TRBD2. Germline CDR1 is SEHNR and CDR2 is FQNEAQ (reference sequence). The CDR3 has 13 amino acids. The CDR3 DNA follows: TGTGCCAGCAGCATAGCGGGGGCGGGCGAGCAGTACTTC. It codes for CASSIAGAGEQYF. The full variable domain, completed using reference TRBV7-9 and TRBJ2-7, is DTGVSQNPRHKITKRGQNVTFRCDPISEHNRLYWYRQTLGQGPEFLTYFQNEAQLEKSRLLSDRFSAERPKGSFSTLEIQRTEQGDSAMYLCASSIAGAGEQYFGPGTRLTVT.

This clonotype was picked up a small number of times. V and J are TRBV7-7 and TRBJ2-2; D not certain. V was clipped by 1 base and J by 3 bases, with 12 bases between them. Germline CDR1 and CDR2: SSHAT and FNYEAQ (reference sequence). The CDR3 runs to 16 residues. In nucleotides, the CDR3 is TGTGCCAGCAGCTTAGAGGGCGGCAGTTACACCGGGGAGCTGTTTTTT. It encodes CASSLEGGSYTGELFF. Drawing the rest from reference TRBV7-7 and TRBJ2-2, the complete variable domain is GAGVSQSPRYKVTKRGQDVTLRCDPISSHATLYWYQQALGQGPEFLTYFNYEAQPDKSGLPSDRFSAERPEGSISTLTIQRTEQRDSAMYRCASSLEGGSYTGELFFGEGSRLTVL.

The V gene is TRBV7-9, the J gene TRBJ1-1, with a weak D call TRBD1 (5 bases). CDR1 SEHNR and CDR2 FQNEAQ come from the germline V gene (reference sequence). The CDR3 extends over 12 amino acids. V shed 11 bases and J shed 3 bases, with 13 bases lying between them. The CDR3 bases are TGTGCCTGCAATCCGGGACACACTGAAGCTTTCTTT. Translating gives CACNPGHTEAFF. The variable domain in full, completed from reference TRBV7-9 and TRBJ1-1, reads DTGVSQNPRHKITKRGQNVTFRCDPISEHNRLYWYRQTLGQGPEFLTYFQNEAQLEKSRLLSDRFSAERPKGSFSTLEIQRTEQGDSAMYLCACNPGHTEAFFGQGTRLTVV.

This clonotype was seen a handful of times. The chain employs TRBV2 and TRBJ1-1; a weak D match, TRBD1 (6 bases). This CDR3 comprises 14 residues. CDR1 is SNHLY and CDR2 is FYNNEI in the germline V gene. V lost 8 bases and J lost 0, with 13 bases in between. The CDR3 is CASFNGQLNTEAFF. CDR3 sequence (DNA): TGTGCCAGCTTTAACGGACAGTTGAACACTGAAGCTTTCTTT.

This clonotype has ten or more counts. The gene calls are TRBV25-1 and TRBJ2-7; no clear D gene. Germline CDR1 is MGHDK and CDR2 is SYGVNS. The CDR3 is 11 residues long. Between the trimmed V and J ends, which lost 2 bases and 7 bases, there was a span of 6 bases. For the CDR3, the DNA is TGTGCCAGCAGTGAAAGGCGAGAGCAGTACTTC. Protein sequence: CASSERREQYF.

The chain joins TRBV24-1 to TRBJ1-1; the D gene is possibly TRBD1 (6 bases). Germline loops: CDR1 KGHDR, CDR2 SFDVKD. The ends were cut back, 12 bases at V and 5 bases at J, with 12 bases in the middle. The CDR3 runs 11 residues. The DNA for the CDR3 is TGTGCCGGGAGGGGGGAGACTGAAGCTTTCTTT. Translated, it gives CAGRGETEAFF.

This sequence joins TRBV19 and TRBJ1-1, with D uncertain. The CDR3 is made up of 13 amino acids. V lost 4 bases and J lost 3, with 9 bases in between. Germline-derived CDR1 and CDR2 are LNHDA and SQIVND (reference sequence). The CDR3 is CASSTLLYTEAFF. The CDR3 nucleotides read TGTGCCAGTAGTACTTTACTTTACACTGAAGCTTTCTTT.

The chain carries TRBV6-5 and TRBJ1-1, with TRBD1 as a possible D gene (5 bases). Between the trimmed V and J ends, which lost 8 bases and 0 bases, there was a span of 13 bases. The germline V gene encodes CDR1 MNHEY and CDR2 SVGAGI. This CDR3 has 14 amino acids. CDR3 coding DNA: TGTGCCAGCCAAGGAGGGGCAATGAACACTGAAGCTTTCTTT. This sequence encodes CASQGGAMNTEAFF.

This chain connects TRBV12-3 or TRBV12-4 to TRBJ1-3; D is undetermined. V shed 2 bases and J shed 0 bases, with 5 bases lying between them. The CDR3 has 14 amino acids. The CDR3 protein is CASSLRTSGNTIYF. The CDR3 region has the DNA TGTGCCAGCAGTTTAAGGACCTCTGGAAACACCATATATTTT.

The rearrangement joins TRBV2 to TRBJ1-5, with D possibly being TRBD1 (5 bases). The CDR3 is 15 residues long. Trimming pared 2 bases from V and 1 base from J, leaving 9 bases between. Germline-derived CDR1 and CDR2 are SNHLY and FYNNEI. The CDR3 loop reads CASSEMTASNQPQHF. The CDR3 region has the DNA TGTGCCAGCAGTGAAATGACAGCCAGCAATCAGCCCCAGCATTTT.

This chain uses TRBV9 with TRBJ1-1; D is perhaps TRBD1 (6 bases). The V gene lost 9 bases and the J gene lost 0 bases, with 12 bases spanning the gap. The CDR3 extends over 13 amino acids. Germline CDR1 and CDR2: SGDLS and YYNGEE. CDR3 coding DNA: TGTGCCACGGGGGCAGGGCTGAACACTGAAGCTTTCTTT. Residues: CATGAGLNTEAFF.

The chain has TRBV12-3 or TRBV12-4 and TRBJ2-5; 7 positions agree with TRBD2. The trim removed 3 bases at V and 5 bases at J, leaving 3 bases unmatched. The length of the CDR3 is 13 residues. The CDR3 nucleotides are TGTGCCAGCAGTTTGACTAGCTCGGAGACCCAGTACTTC. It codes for CASSLTSSETQYF.

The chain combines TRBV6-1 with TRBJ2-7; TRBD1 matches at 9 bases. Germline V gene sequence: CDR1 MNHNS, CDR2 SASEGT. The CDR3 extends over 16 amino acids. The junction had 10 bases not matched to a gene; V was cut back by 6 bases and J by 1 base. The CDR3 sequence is CASSPTGQGRSYEQYF. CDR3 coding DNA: TGTGCCAGCAGCCCAACCGGACAGGGGCGATCCTACGAGCAGTACTTC.

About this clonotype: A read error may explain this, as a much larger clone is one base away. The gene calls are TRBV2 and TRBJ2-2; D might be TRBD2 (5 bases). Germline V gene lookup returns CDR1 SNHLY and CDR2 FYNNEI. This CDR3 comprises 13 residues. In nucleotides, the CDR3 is TGTGCCAGCGGTGAACTAGTCGGCGGGGAGCTGTTTTTT. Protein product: CASGELVGGELFF.

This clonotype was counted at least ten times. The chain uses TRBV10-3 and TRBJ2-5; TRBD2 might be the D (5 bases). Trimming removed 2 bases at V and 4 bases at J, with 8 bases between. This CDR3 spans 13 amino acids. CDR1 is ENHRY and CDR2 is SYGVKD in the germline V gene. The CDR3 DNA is TGTGCCATCAGTGAGGACTATCGAGAGACCCAGTACTTC. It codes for CAISEDYRETQYF.

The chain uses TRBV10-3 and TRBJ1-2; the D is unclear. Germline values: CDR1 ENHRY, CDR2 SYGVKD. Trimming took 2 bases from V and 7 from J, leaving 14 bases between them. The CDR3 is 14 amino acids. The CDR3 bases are TGTGCCATCAGTGAGGGCGGAGATAGTGGTGGCTACACCTTC. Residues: CAISEGGDSGGYTF.

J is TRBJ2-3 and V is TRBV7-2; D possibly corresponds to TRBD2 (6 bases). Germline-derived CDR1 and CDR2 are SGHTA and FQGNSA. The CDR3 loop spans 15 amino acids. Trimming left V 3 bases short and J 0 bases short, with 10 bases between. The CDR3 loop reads CASSLIAASTDTQYF. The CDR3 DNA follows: TGTGCCAGCAGCTTGATAGCGGCTAGCACAGATACGCAGTATTTT.

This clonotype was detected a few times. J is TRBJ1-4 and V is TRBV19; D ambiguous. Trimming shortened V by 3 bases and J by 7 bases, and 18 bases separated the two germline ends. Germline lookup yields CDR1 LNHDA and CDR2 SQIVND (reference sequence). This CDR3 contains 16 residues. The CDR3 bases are TGTGCCAGTAGTATGCTGGGAGGCGCCTGGGGTGAAAAACTGTTTTTT. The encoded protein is CASSMLGGAWGEKLFF. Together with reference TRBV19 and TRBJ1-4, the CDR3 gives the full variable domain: DGGITQSPKYLFRKEGQNVTLSCEQNLNHDAMYWYRQDPGQGLRLIYYSQIVNDFQKGDIAEGYSVSREKKESFPLTVTSAQKNPTAFYLCASSMLGGAWGEKLFFGSGTQLSVL.

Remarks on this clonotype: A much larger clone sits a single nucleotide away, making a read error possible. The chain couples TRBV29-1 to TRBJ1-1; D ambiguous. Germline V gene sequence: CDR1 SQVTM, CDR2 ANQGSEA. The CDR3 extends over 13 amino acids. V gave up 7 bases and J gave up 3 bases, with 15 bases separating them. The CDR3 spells CSAATGGDTEAFF. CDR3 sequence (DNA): TGCAGCGCGGCCACCGGAGGCGACACTGAAGCTTTCTTT.

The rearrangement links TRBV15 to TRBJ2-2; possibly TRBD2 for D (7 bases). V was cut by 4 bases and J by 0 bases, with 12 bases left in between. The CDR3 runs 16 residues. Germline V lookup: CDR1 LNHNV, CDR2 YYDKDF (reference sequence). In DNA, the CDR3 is TGTGCCACCAGCAAAAGGGGGAGGGCGAACACCGGGGAGCTGTTTTTT. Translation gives CATSKRGRANTGELFF.